The 17 T cell receptor beta chains listed next were all sequenced from one sample in a study of regulatory dendritic cells for organ transplantation. Only in-frame clones appear in the TCRdb table, and some are missing; sequencing was by immunoSEQ multiplex PCR. The sample lists 25,000 to 30,000 clones; approximately 77% were seen once. The specimen sequenced was naive CD8+ T cells from blood. Subset reported: CD45RA+ naive T cells. The receptors come from a human donor in good health.

The chain joins TRBV11-3 to TRBJ2-4, with D possibly TRBD1 on 5 matching bases. Germline-derived CDR1 and CDR2 are SGHNT and YENEEA. The CDR3 covers 14 residues. The ends were cut back, 5 bases at V and 0 bases at J, with 8 bases in the middle. CDR3 sequence reads: CASSPRVAKNIQYF. CDR3 sequence (DNA): TGTGCCAGCAGCCCCAGGGTAGCCAAAAACATTCAGTACTTC.

The J gene is TRBJ2-1, the V gene TRBV27, with TRBD2 matching 16 bases. CDR3 size: 17 residues. CDR1 is MNHEY and CDR2 is SMNVEV in the germline V gene (reference sequence). Trimming cost V 4 bases and J 7 bases; bases outside gene matches: 7. For the CDR3, the DNA is TGTGCCAGCAGTTCGGGACTAGCGGGGGGGACGTTGAATGAGCAGTTCTTC. Translated: CASSSGLAGGTLNEQFF.

The chain couples TRBV11-2 to TRBJ1-1; maybe TRBD1 (5 bases). The CDR3 is 14 amino acids. Germline-derived CDR1 and CDR2 are SGHAT and FQNNGV. Trimming left V 0 bases short and J 6 bases short, with 11 bases between. CDR3 protein: CASSLDPGVAEAFF. CDR3 bases: TGTGCCAGCAGCTTAGATCCGGGGGTGGCTGAAGCTTTCTTT. The variable domain in full, with the rest retrieved from reference TRBV11-2 and TRBJ1-1, is EAGVAQSPRYKIIEKRQSVAFWCNPISGHATLYWYQQILGQGPKLLIQFQNNGVVDDSQLPKDRFSAERLKGVDSTLKIQPAKLEDSAVYLCASSLDPGVAEAFFGQGTRLTVV.

The chain has TRBV11-2 and TRBJ1-1; 7 positions match TRBD1. The ends lost 5 bases at V and 4 bases at J; junction bases unmatched: 7. Germline V gene lookup returns CDR1 SGHAT and CDR2 FQNNGV. The CDR3 is 14 residues long. Here the CDR3 reads CASSLQGPGTEAFF. In DNA form, the CDR3 reads TGTGCCAGCAGCCTACAGGGGCCGGGCACTGAAGCTTTCTTT.

The gene calls are TRBV18 and TRBJ2-3, with TRBD2 identical over 11 bases. Germline V lookup: CDR1 KGHSH, CDR2 LQKENI. Trimming cost V 4 bases and J 1 base; bases outside gene matches: 4. The CDR3 sequence is 16 residues long. The CDR3 protein is CASSQGTSGRTDTQYF. CDR3 in DNA: TGTGCCAGCTCACAGGGGACTAGCGGACGCACAGATACGCAGTATTTT.

This sequence joins TRBV19 and TRBJ2-7, with D unclear. In germline, CDR1 is LNHDA, CDR2 SQIVND (reference sequence). The CDR3 runs to 14 residues. V lost 5 bases and J lost 2, with 13 bases in between. CDR3 nucleotide sequence: TGTGCCAGTAGTCCGGCGGCGTCCACCTACGAGCAGTACTTC. The encoded protein is CASSPAASTYEQYF.

The chain couples TRBV7-7 to TRBJ1-4; D ambiguous. The CDR3 has 16 residues. V was clipped by 3 bases and J by 4 bases, with 15 bases between them. Germline assignment: CDR1 SSHAT and CDR2 FNYEAQ (reference sequence). The CDR3 sequence: CASSFPSRPFNEKLFF. In nucleotides, the CDR3 is TGTGCCAGCAGCTTCCCGTCGCGGCCGTTTAATGAAAAACTGTTTTTT. The whole variable domain, remainder taken from reference TRBV7-7 and TRBJ1-4, is GAGVSQSPRYKVTKRGQDVTLRCDPISSHATLYWYQQALGQGPEFLTYFNYEAQPDKSGLPSDRFSAERPEGSISTLTIQRTEQRDSAMYRCASSFPSRPFNEKLFFGSGTQLSVL.

This clone was seen just once. This chain links TRBV27 with TRBJ2-3; 8 bases map to TRBD1. The CDR3 length is 16 residues. CDR1 and CDR2 (germline): MNHEY, SMNVEV (reference sequence). The V gene end was trimmed by 1 base and the J gene end by 1 base; junction bases not matched to a gene: 4. CDR3 DNA: TGTGCCAGCAGTTTATTGCAGGACAGGGGCACAGATACGCAGTATTTT. The encoded protein is CASSLLQDRGTDTQYF.

This clone has just one count. V gene TRBV5-1 combines with J gene TRBJ2-1, with D possibly TRBD2 on 6 matching bases. Germline CDR1 and CDR2: SGHRS and YFSETQ. With 4 bases removed from V and 3 bases from J, the gap between germline ends came to 14 bases. The length of the CDR3 is 15 residues. CDR3 sequence: CASSQDNGSYNEQFF. The CDR3 bases are TGCGCCAGCAGCCAGGACAACGGGAGCTACAATGAGCAGTTCTTC. The variable domain in full, with the rest retrieved from reference TRBV5-1 and TRBJ2-1, is KAGVTQTPRYLIKTRGQQVTLSCSPISGHRSVSWYQQTPGQGLQFLFEYFSETQRNKGNFPGRFSGRQFSNSRSEMNVSTLELGDSALYLCASSQDNGSYNEQFFGPGTRLTVL.

The gene calls are TRBV11-3 and TRBJ2-1; no definite D call. The CDR3 sequence is 16 residues long. The V end lost 1 base, the J end lost 0 bases, and 10 bases lay between the germline ends. Looked up from germline, CDR1 is SGHNT and CDR2 is YENEEA. The CDR3 here is CASSLALASSYNEQFF. CDR3 DNA: TGTGCCAGCAGCTTAGCGCTGGCTAGCTCCTACAATGAGCAGTTCTTC.

The chain recombines TRBV27 with TRBJ1-1, with D tentatively TRBD1 (5 bases). With 0 bases removed from V and 4 bases from J, the gap between germline ends came to 9 bases. Germline values: CDR1 MNHEY, CDR2 SMNVEV (reference sequence). This CDR3 is built from 14 residues. CDR3 protein: CASSLSRVGTEAFF. The CDR3 bases are TGTGCCAGCAGTTTATCCAGGGTAGGCACTGAAGCTTTCTTT.

This sequence joins TRBV4-3 and TRBJ2-7; TRBD1 aligns across 9 bases. The V gene's germline CDR1 is LGHNA and CDR2 YSLEER. Unmatched junction bases numbered 4, after V lost 4 bases and J lost 3 bases. CDR3 length: 14 amino acids. The CDR3 sequence is CASSLTDRGYEQYF. The CDR3 DNA is TGCGCCAGCAGCCTAACGGACAGGGGCTACGAGCAGTACTTC.

The chain recombines TRBV7-8 with TRBJ2-3, with D possibly TRBD2 on 5 matching bases. Germline V gene sequence: CDR1 SGHVS, CDR2 FQNEAQ. V lost 3 bases, J lost 6 bases, and 13 bases lay in between. The CDR3 is made up of 14 amino acids. In DNA form, the CDR3 reads TGTGCCAGCAGCTTGGATTTCAGGAGGGATACGCAGTATTTT. Translating gives CASSLDFRRDTQYF.

The rearrangement joins TRBV23-1 to TRBJ2-7, with 8 nucleotides matching TRBD2. TRBV23-1 is recorded as an ORF, its role being uncertain. The V gene end was trimmed by 2 bases and the J gene end by 7 bases; junction bases not matched to a gene: 13. There are 16 residues in the CDR3. The DNA for the CDR3 is TGCGCCAGCAGTCAACCCCGGTTAGCGGGGCCGGAGGAGCAGTACTTC. Protein sequence: CASSQPRLAGPEEQYF.

V gene TRBV5-5 combines with J gene TRBJ1-1; perhaps TRBD1 as D (5 bases). This CDR3 is built from 14 residues. Trimming left V 0 bases short and J 5 bases short, with 11 bases between. Germline CDR1 reads SGHKS; CDR2 reads YYEKEE (reference sequence). For the CDR3, the DNA is TGTGCCAGCAGCTTGGGAGCAGGGTTAACTGAAGCTTTCTTT. Translated, it gives CASSLGAGLTEAFF.

On this clone itself: The junction departs from the called germline gene at one end, perhaps through a read error. CDR3 sequence reads: CASSPQKQSLNTEAFF. CDR3 DNA sequence: TGCGCCAGCAGCCCTCAGAAACAGTCGTTGAACACTGAAGCTTTCTTT. This rearrangement joins TRBV5-4 to TRBJ1-1; D gene uncertain. This CDR3 is 16 amino acids long. Germline V gene sequence: CDR1 SGHNT, CDR2 YYREEE (reference sequence).

This clone was counted a single time. The chain employs TRBV4-1 and TRBJ2-1; the D gene is possibly TRBD2 (6 bases). The CDR3 totals 16 residues. Germline values: CDR1 MGHRA, CDR2 YSYEKL. V lost 4 bases and J lost 0, with 13 bases in between. CDR3 sequence: CASSLNAGSSYNEQFF. DNA for the CDR3: TGCGCCAGCAGCCTTAATGCCGGGAGCTCCTACAATGAGCAGTTCTTC.